This T cell receptor (beta chain) was observed in a study of monozygotic twins with inflammatory bowel disease. Study outcomes and limitations: In these data, no single strong IBD-associated signal or clonotype received support. IBD patients exhibited fewer clonotypes shared with other individuals than healthy twins, particularly with disease activity.

Every TCR library used 3500 ng of total RNA. TCRdb re-called the 5' RACE reads and gives one entry per CDR3 protein, without DNA. The sample spans about 380,000 distinct CDR3 sequences; the ten largest clones claim just over 2.5%. In the case of this clonotype: Its specificity is unknown.

Researchers collected over 2 ml of blood per donor. This TCR came from a human donor with ulcerative colitis or Crohn's disease, or a healthy co-twin of an affected twin (not recorded which). Sequenced: blood.

The CDR3 loop reads CASSNSIRNQPQHF. J is TRBJ1-5 and V is TRBV27. CDR3 length: 14 residues. Germline V lookup: CDR1 MNHEY, CDR2 SMNVEV (reference sequence).